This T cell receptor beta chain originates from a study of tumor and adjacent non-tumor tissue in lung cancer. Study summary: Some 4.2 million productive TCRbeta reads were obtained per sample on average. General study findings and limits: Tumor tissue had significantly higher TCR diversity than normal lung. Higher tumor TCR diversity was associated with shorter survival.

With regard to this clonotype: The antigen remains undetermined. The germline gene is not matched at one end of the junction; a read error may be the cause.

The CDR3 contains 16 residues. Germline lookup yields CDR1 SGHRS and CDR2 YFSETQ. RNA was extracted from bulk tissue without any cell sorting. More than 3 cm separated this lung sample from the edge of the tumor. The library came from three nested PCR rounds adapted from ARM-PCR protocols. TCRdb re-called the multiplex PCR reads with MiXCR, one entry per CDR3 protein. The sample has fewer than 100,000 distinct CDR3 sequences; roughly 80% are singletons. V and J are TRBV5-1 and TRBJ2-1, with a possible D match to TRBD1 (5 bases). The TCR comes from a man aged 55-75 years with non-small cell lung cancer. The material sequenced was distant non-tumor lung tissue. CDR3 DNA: TGCGTCAGCAGCCGGGTCCAGGGCAAGGGCTACAATGAGCAGTTCTTC. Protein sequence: CVSSRVQGKGYNEQFF. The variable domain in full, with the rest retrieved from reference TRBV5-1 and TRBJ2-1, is KAGVTQTPRYLIKTRGQQVTLSCSPISGHRSVSWYQQTPGQGLQFLFEYFSETQRNKGNFPGRFSGRQFSNSRSEMNVSTLELGDSALYLCVSSRVQGKGYNEQFFGPGTRLTVL.